What follows are 28 T cell receptor beta chains derived from one specimen sequenced in a study of T cells in Graves' hyperthyroidism and ophthalmopathy. RNA transcripts were the template for amplifying TCR beta CDR3 regions. RT-PCR in the first round (using the HTBI primer set) targeted the TCR CDR3. TCRdb passed the multiplex PCR reads through MiXCR, listing each CDR3 protein once. The table has 550,000 to 700,000 distinct CDR3 sequences, around 42% seen once. The sample comprised peripheral blood or thyroid tissue (not recorded which). The source is an adult woman with Graves' disease, either hyperthyroidism or ophthalmopathy (not recorded which).

V usage is TRBV7-2 and J usage is TRBJ2-7; no firm D call. Trimming stripped 4 bases from V and 2 bases from J, with 15 bases between. CDR1 SGHTA and CDR2 FQGNSA come from the germline V gene. CDR3 size: 15 residues. The CDR3 is CASSSSWLQPYEQYF. In DNA form, the CDR3 reads TGTGCCAGCAGCTCATCATGGTTGCAGCCCTACGAGCAGTACTTC.

This clonotype was recorded many times. J is TRBJ1-6 and V is TRBV3-1; a possible D gene is TRBD1 (5 bases). In germline, CDR1 is LGHDT, CDR2 YNNKEL (reference sequence). The CDR3 spans 15 residues. V was clipped by 5 bases and J by 7 bases, with 15 bases between them. The CDR3 reads CASSLGTARNSPLHF. Here the CDR3 DNA reads TGTGCCAGCAGCTTGGGGACGGCAAGGAATTCACCCCTCCACTTT.

This clonotype was seen a handful of times. The CDR3, as DNA: TGTGCCAGCAGTTACGGGGCAGACAATCAGCCCCAGCATTTT. Amino acids: CASSYGADNQPQHF. The chain carries TRBV6-2 or TRBV6-3 and TRBJ1-5, with D possibly TRBD1 on 5 matching bases. The V end lost 2 bases, the J end lost 3 bases, and 8 bases lay between the germline ends. The CDR3 totals 14 residues. Germline loops: CDR1 MNHEY, CDR2 SVGEGT.

At least ten counts were recorded for this clonotype. The rearrangement links TRBV6-6 to TRBJ2-5, with no clear D. Trimming pared 8 bases from V and 9 bases from J, leaving 7 bases between. Germline V gene sequence: CDR1 MNHNY, CDR2 SVGAGI (reference sequence). CDR3 size: 9 residues. CDR3 amino acids: CASGTSQYF. The CDR3, as DNA: TGTGCCAGCGGCACGTCCCAGTACTTC.

This chain joins TRBV7-2 and TRBJ2-5; the match to TRBD1 covers 11 bases. V shed 10 bases, J shed 7 bases, and the junction held 14 bases outside the gene matches. The CDR3 has 15 residues. In germline, CDR1 is SGHTA, CDR2 FQGNSA. For the CDR3, the DNA is TGTGCCAACGGTGGACAGGGGGCAACGCATGGGACCCAGTACTTC. Translation gives CANGGQGATHGTQYF.

This clonotype occurred many times. This sequence joins TRBV7-8 and TRBJ1-1; D perhaps matches TRBD1 (5 bases). The CDR3 has 16 residues. Trimming cost V 5 bases and J 2 bases, with 18 bases left between them. Germline V lookup: CDR1 SGHVS, CDR2 FQNEAQ. CDR3 DNA: TGTGCCAGCAGCCCTGAAGCGACAGCGGCCAACACTGAAGCTTTCTTT. It yields the protein CASSPEATAANTEAFF.

The rearrangement uses TRBV5-5 and TRBJ2-5; D is possibly TRBD2 (5 bases). This CDR3 is 16 amino acids long. Germline CDR1 SGHKS, CDR2 YYEKEE (reference sequence). Trimming stripped 2 bases from V and 4 bases from J, with 18 bases between. The CDR3 sequence: CASSFRGRGGIETQYF. The CDR3 nucleotides are TGTGCCAGCAGCTTCCGAGGGAGAGGCGGCATAGAGACCCAGTACTTC.

In this sample, this clonotype turned up many times. The chain employs TRBV2 and TRBJ1-2; D is uncertain. Trimming took off 5 bases at V and 2 bases at J, with 12 bases between the two ends. The CDR3 sequence is 14 residues long. Looked up from germline, CDR1 is SNHLY and CDR2 is FYNNEI. Here the CDR3 DNA reads TGTGCCAGCAGTAATATAAGGGAGAACTATGGCTACACCTTC. It translates to CASSNIRENYGYTF.

The V and J genes are TRBV20-1 and TRBJ1-2; D unclear. The CDR3 totals 11 residues. Germline V gives CDR1 DFQATT, CDR2 SNEGSKA (reference sequence). Trimming took 4 bases from V and 4 from J, leaving 7 bases between them. CDR3 DNA: TGCAGTGCTACCCGCACCTATGGCTACACCTTC. Its protein product is CSATRTYGYTF.

The V call is TRBV6-5, the J call TRBJ1-1; D ambiguous. CDR3 length equals 12 residues. V lost 6 bases and J lost 9, with 14 bases in between. The germline V gene has CDR1 MNHEY and CDR2 SVGAGI. The CDR3 loop is CASSSDEGQAFF. The CDR3 coding sequence is TGTGCCAGCAGCTCGGACGAGGGTCAAGCTTTCTTT.

This clonotype occurred a few times. Here the CDR3 DNA reads TGTGCCAGCAGCGACAACGGGACAGCCAAAAAACTGTTTTTT. This sequence encodes CASSDNGTAKKLFF. The chain employs TRBV7-9 and TRBJ1-4, with 7 nucleotides matching TRBD1. The trim removed 5 bases at V and 9 bases at J, leaving 9 bases unmatched. The germline CDR1 and CDR2 sequences are SEHNR and FQNEAQ (reference sequence). CDR3 length: 14 amino acids.

The chain recombines TRBV6-1 with TRBJ2-5, with D unclear. Germline V gene sequence: CDR1 MNHNS, CDR2 SASEGT. The CDR3 has 15 residues. V lost 8 bases and J lost 0, with 16 bases in between. The CDR3 loop reads CASLPGWRNQETQYF. The CDR3 DNA follows: TGTGCCAGCCTTCCTGGCTGGCGGAACCAAGAGACCCAGTACTTC.

This clonotype was recorded at least ten times. The CDR3 is CSATGTANTGELFF. The CDR3 coding sequence is TGCAGTGCCACCGGGACAGCGAACACCGGGGAGCTGTTTTTT. This chain connects TRBV20-1 to TRBJ2-2; 7 nucleotides match TRBD1. With 6 bases clipped from V and 0 bases from J, the junction kept 4 bases outside the gene matches. The germline gives CDR1 DFQATT, CDR2 SNEGSKA (reference sequence). This CDR3 is built from 14 residues.

This clonotype was observed many times. V gene TRBV9 combines with J gene TRBJ2-7, with a tentative D call TRBD2 (6 bases). V was shortened by 2 bases and J by 3 bases, with 12 bases between the two germline ends. The CDR3 is made up of 14 amino acids. The germline CDR1 and CDR2 sequences are SGDLS and YYNGEE. CDR3: CASSVGLRHYEQYF. The DNA of the CDR3 is TGTGCCAGCAGCGTGGGACTCCGTCACTACGAGCAGTACTTC. The complete variable domain, with remaining parts taken from reference TRBV9 and TRBJ2-7, reads DSGVTQTPKHLITATGQRVTLRCSPRSGDLSVYWYQQSLDQGLQFLIQYYNGEERAKGNILERFSAQQFPDLHSELNLSSLELGDSALYFCASSVGLRHYEQYFGPGTRLTVT.

The chain combines TRBV2 with TRBJ2-5; 8 bases align to TRBD1. V lost 5 bases to trimming and J lost 13 bases; unmatched junction nucleotides: 6. The CDR3 runs to 11 residues. Germline CDR1 and CDR2: SNHLY and FYNNEI. CDR3 coding DNA: TGTGCCAGCAGTTCGACAGGGGCCTCGTACTTC. Translated: CASSSTGASYF. Full variable domain (outside the CDR3, taken from reference TRBV2 and TRBJ2-5): EPEVTQTPSHQVTQMGQEVILRCVPISNHLYFYWYRQILGQKVEFLVSFYNNEISEKSEIFDDQFSVERPDGSNFTLKIRSTKLEDSAMYFCASSSTGASYFGPGTRLLVL.

This clonotype has more than one count but fewer than ten. This chain uses TRBV5-1 with TRBJ2-2, with 7 bases lining up with TRBD2. There are 15 residues in the CDR3. V was pared by 5 bases and J by 1 base, with 5 bases of the junction left unmatched. CDR1 SGHRS and CDR2 YFSETQ come from the germline V gene. The CDR3 loop reads CASRGRGGNTGELFF. The CDR3 DNA reads TGCGCCAGCAGGGGGAGGGGAGGGAACACCGGGGAGCTGTTTTTT.

As concerns this clonotype: The conserved closing phenylalanine or tryptophan is absent in this CDR3, likely reflecting a read error. Because the CDR3's place on the DNA is in doubt, the DNA is left out and the CDR3 is given as listed by TCRdb. The genes are TRBV7-9 and TRBJ2-5; the table's D call TRBD1 went unverified against the DNA. The CDR3 spans 11 residues, counting both ends. Germline V CDR1 and CDR2: SEHNR, FQNEAQ (reference sequence). The CDR3 loop reads CASSLSGTGDY.

The chain joins TRBV7-2 to TRBJ1-3; 8 bases are shared with TRBD1. CDR3 length: 16 residues. J lost 4 bases, V lost 0 bases, and 5 bases had no gene match. Germline CDR1 and CDR2: SGHTA and FQGNSA. CDR3 nucleotides: TGTGCCAGCAGCTTAGCGCAGGGGGCCACAGGAAACACCATATATTTT. This sequence encodes CASSLAQGATGNTIYF.

The rearrangement joins TRBV7-9 to TRBJ1-1, with D perhaps TRBD1 (5 bases). This CDR3 is 15 amino acids long. Germline CDR1 SEHNR, CDR2 FQNEAQ (reference sequence). V lost 5 bases, J lost 6 bases, and 19 bases lay in between. The CDR3 DNA reads as TGTGCCAGCAGCCCACTAGCGACAGCCAACTCTGAAGCTTTCTTT. Translation: CASSPLATANSEAFF.

V is TRBV10-3 and J is TRBJ2-7; D call uncertain. Germline loops: CDR1 ENHRY, CDR2 SYGVKD. V was pared by 7 bases and J by 5 bases, with 9 bases between. The CDR3 covers 11 residues. The CDR3 DNA is TGTGCCATCAACGCTCTCCACGAGCAGTACTTC. It yields the protein CAINALHEQYF.

The chain couples TRBV4-1 to TRBJ1-5, with D hard to call. Germline lookup yields CDR1 MGHRA and CDR2 YSYEKL. This CDR3 comprises 13 residues. V lost 1 base, J lost 11 bases, and 12 bases lay in between. The CDR3 loop reads CASSQGVQETQHF. The CDR3 nucleotides are TGCGCCAGCAGCCAAGGAGTACAAGAGACCCAGCATTTT.

The rearrangement joins TRBV2 to TRBJ1-2; no clear D. The length of the CDR3 is 12 residues. V lost 8 bases and J 5 bases, leaving 12 bases between the germline ends. Germline V gene sequence: CDR1 SNHLY, CDR2 FYNNEI. CDR3 bases: TGTGCCAGCTGGAGGGTAGGGTATGGCTACACCTTC. Its translation: CASWRVGYGYTF. Based on the CDR3 plus reference TRBV2 and TRBJ1-2, the full variable domain is EPEVTQTPSHQVTQMGQEVILRCVPISNHLYFYWYRQILGQKVEFLVSFYNNEISEKSEIFDDQFSVERPDGSNFTLKIRSTKLEDSAMYFCASWRVGYGYTFGSGTRLTVV.

The V call is TRBV2, the J call TRBJ1-2; 8 nucleotides match TRBD1. V trimming: 4 bases; J trimming: 7 bases; junction bases outside the gene matches: 11. CDR3 length: 15 amino acids. CDR1 SNHLY and CDR2 FYNNEI come from the germline V gene. The CDR3: CASSGGQGWVSGYTF. Written as DNA, the CDR3 is TGTGCCAGCAGTGGCGGACAGGGATGGGTGTCTGGCTACACCTTC.

V and J are TRBV2 and TRBJ1-2; 8 nucleotides line up with TRBD1. CDR3 length: 13 residues. Germline CDR1 and CDR2: SNHLY and FYNNEI. J was trimmed by 7 bases and V by 9 bases; bases with no gene match: 10. In DNA form, the CDR3 reads TGTGCCAGAGGGACAGGCTCGGGAGGTGGCTACACCTTC. This encodes CARGTGSGGGYTF. Together with reference TRBV2 and TRBJ1-2, the CDR3 gives the full variable domain: EPEVTQTPSHQVTQMGQEVILRCVPISNHLYFYWYRQILGQKVEFLVSFYNNEISEKSEIFDDQFSVERPDGSNFTLKIRSTKLEDSAMYFCARGTGSGGGYTFGSGTRLTVV.

At least ten counts were recorded for this clonotype. This chain uses TRBV4-2 with TRBJ1-4, with a tentative D call TRBD1 (6 bases). The CDR3 spans 15 residues. Germline lookup yields CDR1 LGHNA and CDR2 YNFKEQ. Trimming stripped 1 base from V and 7 bases from J, with 13 bases between. Here the CDR3 reads CASSQADRDTEKLFF. The CDR3 nucleotides read TGTGCCAGCAGCCAAGCTGACCGGGACACTGAAAAACTGTTTTTT.

This chain uses TRBV2 with TRBJ1-2; a weak D match, TRBD1 (5 bases). The CDR3 runs to 17 residues. Germline V gene sequence: CDR1 SNHLY, CDR2 FYNNEI. The V end lost 2 bases, the J end lost 7 bases, and 23 bases lay between the germline ends. CDR3 loop: CASSELRGRDGSRGYTF. The CDR3 bases are TGTGCCAGCAGTGAACTACGGGGGAGGGACGGGTCTCGTGGCTACACCTTC.

This clonotype has a count of ten or more. The V gene is TRBV5-5, the J gene TRBJ2-7, with D possibly being TRBD1 or TRBD2 (5 bases each). The V end was cut by 1 base, the J end by 0 bases, with 8 bases between. The CDR3 sequence is 14 residues long. Germline lookup yields CDR1 SGHKS and CDR2 YYEKEE (reference sequence). The CDR3 region has the DNA TGTGCCAGCAGCTTGATGGGGACCTCCTACGAGCAGTACTTC. It is translated as CASSLMGTSYEQYF.

V gene TRBV28 combines with J gene TRBJ1-5; 11 bases are shared with TRBD1. The CDR3 runs 15 residues. CDR1 is MDHEN and CDR2 is SYDVKM in the germline V gene. The ends lost 2 bases at V and 11 bases at J; junction bases unmatched: 8. The CDR3 DNA follows: TGTGCCAGCAGTTTAATTGGGACAGGGGGGATTACCCAGCATTTT. Translation gives CASSLIGTGGITQHF.